Given below is one T cell receptor beta chain in context. Its antigen is currently unknown. The data derive from a study of cytomegalovirus exposure and HLA in healthy donors. Trimming removed 5 bases from V and 0 bases from J, with 10 bases in between. Germline V CDR1 and CDR2: LNHNV, YYDKDF (reference sequence). This CDR3 comprises 15 residues. The donors were in the roughly 130-subject validation cohort; that cohort was separate from the roughly 620-subject first cohort. Method: immunoSEQ multiplex PCR; TCRdb's copy keeps in-frame clones and lacks some. In the table there are approximately 270,000 clones, roughly 90% of which are singletons. Study-wide findings and caveats: The study listed under 200 cytomegalovirus-associated TCR beta chains. Cytomegalovirus status was reportedly diagnosed by the classifier with high sensitivity and specificity. The dataset shows that most TCR sequences were rare, while some public TCRs occurred in many donors.

The receptor's source is a man aged 18 to 30 in good health and CMV-seropositive. The sample comprised PBMCs. The gene calls are TRBV15 and TRBJ1-4, with unresolved D. CDR3 in DNA: TGTGCCACCAGCTCTCGAATATCAACTAATGAAAAACTGTTTTTT. It codes for CATSSRISTNEKLFF.